This T cell receptor beta chain was recovered during a study of blood T cells in healthy people across ages. For the second PCR, which ran for roughly 7 to 11 cycles, a sample-barcoded 5' primer and a J-beta primer mix were used. TCRdb reanalysed the 5' RACE reads using MiXCR and keeps one entry per CDR3 protein. The sample includes about 1,800,000 distinct CDR3 sequences, 28% of them seen just once. CDR3 length equals 13 residues. CDR1 is SQVTM and CDR2 is ANQGSEA in the germline V gene. Trimming removed 2 bases from V and 2 bases from J, with 6 bases in between. Sequenced sample: blood. The chain employs TRBV29-1 and TRBJ1-4, with D unresolved. This TCR derives from a woman aged 30 to 39 in good health. The CDR3 is CSVENQTNEKLFF. CDR3 DNA sequence: TGCAGCGTTGAAAACCAGACTAATGAAAAACTGTTTTTT.